These T cell receptor beta chains were read from a single sample in a study of CD8 T cells in ankylosing spondylitis. TCRdb analysed the 5' RACE reads with MiXCR anew, one entry per CDR3 protein. The table includes around 120,000 distinct CDR3 sequences, roughly 13% detected once. Sequenced sample: blood, either unsorted or a sorted T cell fraction (not recorded which). These receptors were obtained from a female donor with ankylosing spondylitis or in good health (not recorded which). Both conserved end residues are part of each CDR3. The D gene is left open where the match is weak. The listing skips clone size in some rows; elsewhere it reads once, few, many or a size class.

abundance: few
v_gene: TRBV10-1
d_gene: .
j_gene: TRBJ2-2
CDR3aa: CASSDFARQATTGELFF
CDR3nt: TGCGCCAGCAGTGATTTCGCTAGGCAAGCCACGACCGGGGAGCTGTTTTTT

abundance: many
v_gene: TRBV7-3
d_gene: .
j_gene: TRBJ2-3
CDR3aa: CASSYTPADTQYF
CDR3nt: TGTGCCAGCAGCTATACCCCGGCAGATACGCAGTATTTT

abundance: many
v_gene: TRBV3-1
d_gene: .
j_gene: TRBJ2-5
CDR3aa: CASSQGAGVETQYF
CDR3nt: TGTGCCAGCAGCCAAGGGGCAGGGGTTGAGACCCAGTACTTC

abundance: few
v_gene: TRBV20-1
d_gene: TRBD2
j_gene: TRBJ2-2
CDR3aa: CCASKAGGLYHGELFF
CDR3nt: TGCTGTGCTAGTAAAGCGGGGGGCCTCTATCACGGGGAGCTGTTTTTT

abundance: many
v_gene: TRBV7-3
d_gene: .
j_gene: TRBJ2-2
CDR3aa: CASSFGSGGTGELFF
CDR3nt: TGTGCCAGCAGCTTCGGTAGCGGAGGCACCGGGGAGCTGTTTTTT

abundance: .
v_gene: TRBV6-5
d_gene: .
j_gene: TRBJ1-6
CDR3aa: CASSYGGARGSPLHF
CDR3nt: TGTGCCAGCAGTTATGGGGGGGCGCGAGGATCACCCCTCCACTTT

abundance: few
v_gene: TRBV5-1
d_gene: TRBD2
j_gene: TRBJ2-1
CDR3aa: CASSRTSGSLNEQFF
CDR3nt: TGCGCCAGCAGCAGGACTAGCGGGAGTCTAAATGAGCAGTTCTTC

abundance: .
v_gene: TRBV28
d_gene: .
j_gene: TRBJ2-5
CDR3aa: CASSPGTGDETQYF
CDR3nt: TGTGCCAGCAGCCCCGGGACTGGCGACGAGACCCAGTACTTC

abundance: many
v_gene: TRBV9
d_gene: .
j_gene: TRBJ1-2
CDR3aa: CASSQGQNYGYTF
CDR3nt: TGTGCCAGCAGCCAAGGACAGAACTATGGCTACACCTTC

abundance: many
v_gene: TRBV29-1
d_gene: .
j_gene: TRBJ2-5
CDR3aa: CSVAGRKETQYF
CDR3nt: TGCAGCGTTGCGGGACGGAAAGAGACCCAGTACTTC

abundance: few
v_gene: TRBV5-6
d_gene: .
j_gene: TRBJ1-1
CDR3aa: CASSFLRLRDTEAFF
CDR3nt: TGTGCCAGCAGCTTCCTACGACTGAGGGACACTGAAGCTTTCTTT

abundance: .
v_gene: TRBV14
d_gene: TRBD1
j_gene: TRBJ2-7
CDR3aa: CASSRRYDRATYEQYF
CDR3nt: TGTGCCAGCAGCCGTCGATATGACAGGGCTACCTACGAGCAGTACTTC

abundance: .
v_gene: TRBV12-3/TRBV12-4
d_gene: .
j_gene: TRBJ1-1
CDR3aa: CTSSPGTEAFF
CDR3nt: TGTACCAGCAGTCCGGGAACTGAAGCTTTCTTT

abundance: .
v_gene: TRBV20-1
d_gene: TRBD1
j_gene: TRBJ2-7
CDR3aa: CSAQGELGYEQYF
CDR3nt: TGCAGTGCCCAGGGGGAACTTGGCTACGAGCAGTACTTC

abundance: many
v_gene: TRBV5-1
d_gene: .
j_gene: TRBJ2-3
CDR3aa: CASSLETADTQYF
CDR3nt: TGCGCCAGCAGCTTGGAGACAGCAGATACGCAGTATTTT

abundance: many
v_gene: TRBV6-1
d_gene: TRBD1
j_gene: TRBJ2-7
CDR3aa: CATTKGLGQFYEQYF
CDR3nt: TGTGCCACCACCAAAGGGCTGGGACAGTTCTACGAGCAGTACTTC

abundance: many
v_gene: TRBV21-1
d_gene: .
j_gene: TRBJ2-1
CDR3aa: CASSKVGGLAAYNEQFF
CDR3nt: TGTGCCAGCAGCAAAGTTGGCGGGCTAGCGGCCTACAATGAGCAGTTCTTC

abundance: .
v_gene: TRBV5-4
d_gene: .
j_gene: TRBJ2-2
CDR3aa: CASSTDVRELFF
CDR3nt: TGTGCCAGCAGCACTGACGTCCGGGAGCTGTTTTTT

abundance: many
v_gene: TRBV28
d_gene: .
j_gene: TRBJ1-1
CDR3aa: CASSLRSGNTEAFF
CDR3nt: TGTGCCAGCAGTCTTCGGTCGGGGAACACTGAAGCTTTCTTT

abundance: many
v_gene: TRBV28
d_gene: TRBD1
j_gene: TRBJ1-5
CDR3aa: CASREGQGGNQPQHF
CDR3nt: TGTGCCAGCAGGGAGGGACAGGGCGGCAATCAGCCCCAGCATTTT

abundance: many
v_gene: TRBV12-3/TRBV12-4
d_gene: TRBD2
j_gene: TRBJ2-7
CDR3aa: CASSLSGSYEQYF
CDR3nt: TGTGCCAGCAGCTTAAGCGGGAGCTACGAGCAGTACTTC

abundance: few
v_gene: TRBV9
d_gene: .
j_gene: TRBJ2-1
CDR3aa: CASSVGRDSKLNEQFF
CDR3nt: TGTGCCAGCAGCGTAGGTCGCGACTCTAAACTCAATGAGCAGTTCTTC

abundance: few
v_gene: TRBV7-9
d_gene: TRBD1
j_gene: TRBJ2-7
CDR3aa: CASSPQGTGSYEQYF
CDR3nt: TGTGCCAGCAGCCCCCAGGGGACAGGTTCCTACGAGCAGTACTTC

abundance: many
v_gene: TRBV20-1
d_gene: TRBD2
j_gene: TRBJ2-3
CDR3aa: CSQRTSGRSDTQYF
CDR3nt: TGCAGTCAAAGGACTAGCGGGCGCTCAGATACGCAGTATTTT

abundance: few
v_gene: TRBV7-8
d_gene: TRBD2
j_gene: TRBJ2-1
CDR3aa: CASSVTSDGEQFF
CDR3nt: TGTGCCAGCAGCGTTACTAGCGATGGTGAGCAGTTCTTC

abundance: .
v_gene: TRBV20-1
d_gene: TRBD1
j_gene: TRBJ2-3
CDR3aa: CSAEDRAVSSTDTQYF
CDR3nt: TGCAGTGCTGAGGACAGGGCGGTCTCTAGCACAGATACGCAGTATTTT

abundance: few
v_gene: TRBV20-1
d_gene: TRBD2
j_gene: TRBJ2-1
CDR3aa: CSAPPRGSSYNEQFF
CDR3nt: TGCAGTGCCCCCCCGCGGGGGAGCTCCTACAATGAGCAGTTCTTC

abundance: .
v_gene: TRBV20-1
d_gene: TRBD1
j_gene: TRBJ2-4
CDR3aa: CSARGIQGADKNIQYF
CDR3nt: TGCAGTGCTAGAGGCATACAGGGGGCCGACAAAAACATTCAGTACTTC

abundance: .
v_gene: TRBV20-1
d_gene: TRBD1
j_gene: TRBJ1-2
CDR3aa: CSAPGTGGRYTF
CDR3nt: TGCAGTGCCCCCGGTACAGGGGGGCGCTACACCTTC

abundance: few
v_gene: TRBV5-1
d_gene: TRBD2
j_gene: TRBJ2-1
CDR3aa: CASSLAGSGSGRSYNEQFF
CDR3nt: TGCGCCAGCAGCTTGGCCGGTAGCGGGAGCGGTAGGTCCTACAATGAGCAGTTCTTC

abundance: few
v_gene: TRBV3-1
d_gene: .
j_gene: TRBJ2-1
CDR3aa: CASSRLFGEEFF
CDR3nt: TGTGCCAGCAGCCGCCTATTCGGGGAGGAGTTCTTC

abundance: many
v_gene: TRBV20-1
d_gene: .
j_gene: TRBJ1-1
CDR3aa: CSASLGAMMNTEAFF
CDR3nt: TGCAGTGCTAGCTTGGGGGCCATGATGAACACTGAAGCTTTCTTT

abundance: many
v_gene: TRBV20-1
d_gene: TRBD2
j_gene: TRBJ2-1
CDR3aa: CSAGGLAGVSEQFF
CDR3nt: TGCAGTGCTGGGGGACTAGCGGGAGTGAGTGAGCAGTTCTTC

abundance: many
v_gene: TRBV7-9
d_gene: .
j_gene: TRBJ2-7
CDR3aa: CASSRRAETYEQYF
CDR3nt: TGTGCCAGCAGCCGGCGGGCCGAGACCTACGAGCAGTACTTC

abundance: few
v_gene: TRBV5-1
d_gene: .
j_gene: TRBJ2-1
CDR3aa: CASSQPGLSSYNEQFF
CDR3nt: TGCGCCAGCAGCCAACCGGGACTCAGCTCCTACAATGAGCAGTTCTTC

abundance: few
v_gene: TRBV3-1
d_gene: .
j_gene: TRBJ2-2
CDR3aa: CASSPRTGELFF
CDR3nt: TGTGCCAGCAGCCCCCGGACCGGGGAGCTGTTTTTT

abundance: many
v_gene: TRBV29-1
d_gene: .
j_gene: TRBJ2-2
CDR3aa: CRNCNGSPCGELFF
CDR3nt: TGCAGGAATTGTAATGGTTCCCCTTGCGGGGAGCTGTTTTTT

abundance: many
v_gene: TRBV12-3/TRBV12-4
d_gene: TRBD2
j_gene: TRBJ2-3
CDR3aa: CASTRGGNTDTQYF
CDR3nt: TGTGCCAGCACCCGCGGGGGGAACACAGATACGCAGTATTTT

abundance: .
v_gene: TRBV28
d_gene: TRBD1
j_gene: TRBJ1-3
CDR3aa: CACRTGSGNTIYF
CDR3nt: TGTGCCTGCAGGACAGGCTCTGGAAACACCATATATTTT

abundance: many
v_gene: TRBV3-1
d_gene: TRBD2
j_gene: TRBJ2-1
CDR3aa: CASSQETSGGISYNEQFF
CDR3nt: TGTGCCAGCAGCCAAGAAACTAGCGGGGGCATATCCTACAATGAGCAGTTCTTC

abundance: .
v_gene: TRBV14
d_gene: .
j_gene: TRBJ2-3
CDR3aa: CASSQTGIGRADTQYF
CDR3nt: TGTGCCAGCAGCCAAACGGGTATAGGTCGGGCAGATACGCAGTATTTT